The text below deals with one TCR beta chain. This entry belongs to a study of blood T cell repertoires in COVID-19. Original analysis: Nucleated cell number was recorded as an estimate derived from reference gene primer amplification. Some clones are missing from TCRdb's copy, which holds only in-frame ones; the method was immunoSEQ multiplex PCR. D and trimming come from the DNA, and the V and J calls and clone size come from that table. This sample carries roughly 190,000 clones, 82% of them seen once, and the ten largest clones take approximately 12%. Grouping used clinical history reported by participants in a survey and questionnaire. CDR3 length: 15 residues. Per germline, CDR1 LGHDT and CDR2 YNNKEL (reference sequence). The V end lost 3 bases, the J end lost 1 base, and 9 bases lay between the germline ends.

This chain joins TRBV3-1 (or the pseudogene TRBV3-2) and TRBJ1-4; D is perhaps TRBD1 (5 bases). The sequence came from a man aged 40-50 years who had recovered from COVID-19. Specimen: PBMCs or T cells enriched from blood (not recorded which). The CDR3 sequence is CASSQWGVTNEKLFF. As DNA, the CDR3 is TGTGCCAGCAGCCAGTGGGGGGTAACTAATGAAAAACTGTTTTTT.